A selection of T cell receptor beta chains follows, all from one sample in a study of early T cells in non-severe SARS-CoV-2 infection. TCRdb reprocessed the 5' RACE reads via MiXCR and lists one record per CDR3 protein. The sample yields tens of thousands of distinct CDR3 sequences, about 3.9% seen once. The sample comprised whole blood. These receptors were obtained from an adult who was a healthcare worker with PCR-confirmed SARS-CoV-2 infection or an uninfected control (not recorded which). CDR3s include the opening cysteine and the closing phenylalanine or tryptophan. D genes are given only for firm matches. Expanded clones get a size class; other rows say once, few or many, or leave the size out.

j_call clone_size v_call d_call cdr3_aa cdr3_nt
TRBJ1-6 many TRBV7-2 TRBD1 CASSIDGTADSPLHF TGTGCCAGCAGCATAGACGGGACAGCCGATTCACCCCTCCACTTT
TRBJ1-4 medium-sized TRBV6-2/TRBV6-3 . CASSPADEKLFF TGTGCCAGCAGCCCGGCGGATGAAAAACTGTTTTTT
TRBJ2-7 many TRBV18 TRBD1 CASSPLGQGAYEQYF TGTGCCAGCTCACCACTAGGACAGGGGGCCTACGAGCAGTACTTC
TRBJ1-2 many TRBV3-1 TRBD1 CASSPRTGLGSNYGYTF TGTGCCAGCAGCCCCAGGACAGGCTTGGGCTCTAACTATGGCTACACCTTC
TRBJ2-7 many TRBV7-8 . CASQVGQHDGQYF TGTGCCAGTCAGGTGGGGCAGCACGATGGGCAGTACTTC
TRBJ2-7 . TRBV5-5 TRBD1 CASSSTGQGAAEQYF TGTGCCAGCAGCTCGACAGGACAGGGGGCAGCCGAGCAGTACTTC
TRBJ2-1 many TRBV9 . CASSVDYRLRGEQFF TGTGCCAGCAGCGTTGATTACAGGCTCCGAGGTGAGCAGTTCTTC
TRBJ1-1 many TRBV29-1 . CSVALLRDTEAFF TGCAGCGTTGCACTCTTGCGGGACACTGAAGCTTTCTTT
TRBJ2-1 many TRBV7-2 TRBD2 CASSSSGGPYNEQFF TGTGCCAGCAGCTCTAGCGGGGGGCCCTACAATGAGCAGTTCTTC
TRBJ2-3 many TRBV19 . CASREKDLEQYF TGTGCCAGCCGGGAAAAGGATCTGGAACAGTATTTT
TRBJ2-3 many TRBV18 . CASSPQAEGSTQYF TGTGCCAGCTCACCGCAGGCCGAGGGGTCGACGCAGTATTTT
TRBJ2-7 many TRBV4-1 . CASSQGAGTYEQYF TGCGCCAGCAGCCAAGGCGCCGGGACCTACGAGCAGTACTTC
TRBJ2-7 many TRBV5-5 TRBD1 CASSLRDSLSYEQYF TGTGCCAGCAGCCTCCGGGACAGCCTCTCCTACGAGCAGTACTTC
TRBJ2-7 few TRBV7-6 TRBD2 CASSLELAGNYEQYF TGTGCCAGCAGCTTAGAGCTAGCGGGGAACTACGAGCAGTACTTC
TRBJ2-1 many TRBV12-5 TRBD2 CASGTTGQRGFEQFF TGTGCTAGTGGAACGACCGGCCAGCGGGGCTTTGAGCAGTTCTTC
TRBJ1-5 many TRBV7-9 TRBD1 CASSSGPGQGGQPQHF TGTGCCAGCAGCTCCGGACCGGGACAGGGTGGTCAGCCCCAGCATTTT
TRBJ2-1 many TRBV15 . CATSNYHEQFF TGTGCCACCAGCAACTACCATGAGCAGTTCTTC
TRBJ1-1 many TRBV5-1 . CASSYNTVHTEAFF TGCGCCAGCAGCTATAACACTGTTCACACTGAAGCTTTCTTT
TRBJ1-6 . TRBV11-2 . CASSLRTGSNSPLHF TGTGCCAGCAGCCTCCGGACGGGGTCGAATTCACCCCTCCACTTT
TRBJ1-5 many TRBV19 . CASSMTGAGQPQHF TGTGCCAGTAGTATGACGGGGGCAGGGCAGCCCCAGCATTTT
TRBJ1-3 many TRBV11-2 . CASSQTRDNFRPGNTIYF TGTGCCAGCAGCCAAACCCGGGACAACTTCCGTCCTGGAAACACCATATATTTC
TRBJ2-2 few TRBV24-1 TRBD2 CATRGGSRDTGELFF TGTGCCACCAGAGGCGGGAGTAGGGACACCGGGGAGCTGTTTTTT
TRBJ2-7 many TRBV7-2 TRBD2 CASSSRLAGEGAQYF TGTGCCAGCAGCTCAAGACTAGCGGGAGAGGGTGCGCAGTACTTC
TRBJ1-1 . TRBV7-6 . CASSSRGPNTEAFF TGTGCCAGCAGCTCTCGCGGCCCGAACACTGAAGCTTTCTTT
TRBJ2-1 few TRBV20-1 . CSAEADSYNEQFF TGCAGTGCCGAGGCTGACTCCTACAATGAGCAGTTCTTC
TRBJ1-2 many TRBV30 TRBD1 CAWLTDRGRRYGYTF TGTGCCTGGCTCACCGACAGGGGGCGCAGGTATGGCTACACCTTC
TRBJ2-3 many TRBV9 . CASSVAVGRPADTQYF TGTGCCAGCAGCGTAGCGGTCGGGAGACCCGCAGATACGCAGTATTTT
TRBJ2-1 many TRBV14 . CASSQVVGSSYNEQFF TGTGCCAGCAGCCAAGTTGTGGGGAGCTCCTACAATGAGCAGTTCTTC
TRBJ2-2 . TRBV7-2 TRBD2 CASSFASGGTGELFF TGTGCCAGCAGCTTCGCGAGCGGGGGCACCGGGGAGCTGTTTTTT
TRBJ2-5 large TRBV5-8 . CASSLGVDGGLETQYF TGTGCCAGCAGCCTGGGTGTGGACGGGGGGCTGGAGACCCAGTACTTC
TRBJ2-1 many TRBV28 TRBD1 CASSFGTEKLYNEQFF TGTGCCAGCAGTTTCGGGACAGAGAAATTGTACAATGAGCAGTTCTTC
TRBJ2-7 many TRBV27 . CASSPLGGQKAYEQYF TGTGCCAGCAGTCCGCTTGGGGGGCAGAAAGCCTACGAGCAGTACTTC
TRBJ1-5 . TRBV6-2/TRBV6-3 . CASSYLASRPQHF TGTGCCAGCAGTTACTTGGCATCCCGGCCCCAGCATTTT
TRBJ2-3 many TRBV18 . CASSPIRTQGFTDTQYF TGTGCCAGCTCACCAATCAGGACACAGGGATTCACAGATACGCAGTATTTT
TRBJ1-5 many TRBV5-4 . CASSLQGDSNQPQHF TGTGCCAGCAGCCTCCAAGGGGATAGCAATCAGCCCCAGCATTTT
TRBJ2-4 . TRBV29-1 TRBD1 CSVEGQGKNIQYF TGCAGCGTTGAGGGACAGGGGAAAAACATTCAGTACTTC
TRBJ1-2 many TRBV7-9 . CASSLARLDSGLYYGYTF TGTGCCAGCAGCTTAGCCCGGCTGGACTCCGGGCTGTACTATGGCTACACCTTC
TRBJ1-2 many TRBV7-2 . CASSNDGTYGYTF TGTGCCAGCAGCAATGATGGGACTTATGGCTACACCTTC
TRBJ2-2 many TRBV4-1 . CASGGGGELFF TGCGCCAGCGGGGGTGGCGGGGAGCTGTTTTTT
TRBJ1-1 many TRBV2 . CASSEESRHGTEAFF TGTGCCAGCAGTGAAGAGTCGCGGCATGGGACTGAAGCTTTCTTT
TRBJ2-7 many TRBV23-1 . CASRECVRGPLYEQYF TGCGCCTCTAGGGAATGCGTGCGGGGGCCCCTCTACGAGCAGTACTTC
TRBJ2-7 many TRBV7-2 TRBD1 CASSPDRGEQYF TGTGCCAGCAGCCCCGACAGGGGCGAGCAGTACTTC
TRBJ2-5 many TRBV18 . CASSPIGRGSAKTQYF TGTGCCAGCTCACCAATCGGACGGGGCTCAGCCAAGACCCAGTACTTC
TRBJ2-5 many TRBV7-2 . CASSLDASVETQYF TGTGCCAGCAGCTTAGATGCGAGCGTAGAGACCCAGTACTTC
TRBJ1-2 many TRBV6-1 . CASSEQGLRGYTF TGTGCCAGCAGTGAACAGGGTCTACGTGGCTACACCTTC
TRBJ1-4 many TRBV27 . CASSQGNAFNEKLFF TGTGCCAGCAGTCAAGGGAATGCCTTTAATGAAAAACTGTTTTTT
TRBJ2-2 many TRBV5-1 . CASSLQTANTGELFF TGCGCCAGCAGCTTGCAGACAGCGAACACCGGGGAGCTGTTTTTT
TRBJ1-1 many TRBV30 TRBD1 CAWSVVAYRGPLGAFF TGTGCCTGGAGTGTAGTGGCATACAGGGGGCCCCTCGGAGCTTTCTTT
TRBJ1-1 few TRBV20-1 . CSADKPEGLGTEAFF TGCAGTGCCGACAAACCGGAGGGCCTAGGGACTGAAGCTTTCTTT
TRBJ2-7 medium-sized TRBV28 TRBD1 CASKNPGQGPYEQYF TGTGCCAGCAAAAACCCGGGACAGGGACCCTACGAGCAGTACTTC
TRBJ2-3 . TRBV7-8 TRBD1 CASSLQGAEFTQYF TGTGCCAGCAGCCTCCAGGGGGCCGAGTTCACGCAGTATTTT
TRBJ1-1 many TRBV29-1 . CSVESGDTNTEAFF TGCAGCGTTGAATCGGGGGATACGAACACTGAAGCTTTCTTT
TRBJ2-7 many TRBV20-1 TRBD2 CSARPGLAGEYEQYF TGCAGTGCTAGACCCGGACTAGCGGGAGAGTACGAGCAGTACTTC
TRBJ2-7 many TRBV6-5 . CATMAQGETYEQYF TGTGCCACCATGGCTCAAGGGGAGACCTACGAGCAGTACTTC